This T cell receptor beta chain was retrieved from a study of beta chain features in type 1 diabetes. Study-wide results and caveats: Naive, central memory and Treg TCRB repertoires appeared more alike in patients than in healthy donors. Type 1 diabetes patients had TCRB CDR3s that were shorter (moderately but significantly so) in all four CD4+ subsets.

This clone was picked up a small number of times. Its antigen is not known. Other DNA variants within this sample encode the same CDR3. The authors reverse transcribed all of the isolated RNA, so sequencing captured expressed TCRB transcripts. Data came from immunoSEQ multiplex PCR; TCRdb stores just in-frame clones and leaves some out. The profile shows more than 300,000 clones, around 9.7% of them singletons. About 100 mL of blood, on average, came from one heparinised draw per donor. Germline V lookup: CDR1 SGDLS, CDR2 YYNGEE. Between the trimmed V and J ends, which lost 0 bases and 4 bases, there was a span of 10 bases. The CDR3 sequence is 14 residues long.

This TCR came from a man aged 25-45 years with type 1 diabetes. Sequenced: central memory CD4+ T cells from blood. The chain is built from TRBV9 and TRBJ1-2; no reliable D call. The DNA for the CDR3 is TGTGCCAGCAGCGTAGTAGGAGAAAGCTATGGCTACACCTTC. As protein: CASSVVGESYGYTF.